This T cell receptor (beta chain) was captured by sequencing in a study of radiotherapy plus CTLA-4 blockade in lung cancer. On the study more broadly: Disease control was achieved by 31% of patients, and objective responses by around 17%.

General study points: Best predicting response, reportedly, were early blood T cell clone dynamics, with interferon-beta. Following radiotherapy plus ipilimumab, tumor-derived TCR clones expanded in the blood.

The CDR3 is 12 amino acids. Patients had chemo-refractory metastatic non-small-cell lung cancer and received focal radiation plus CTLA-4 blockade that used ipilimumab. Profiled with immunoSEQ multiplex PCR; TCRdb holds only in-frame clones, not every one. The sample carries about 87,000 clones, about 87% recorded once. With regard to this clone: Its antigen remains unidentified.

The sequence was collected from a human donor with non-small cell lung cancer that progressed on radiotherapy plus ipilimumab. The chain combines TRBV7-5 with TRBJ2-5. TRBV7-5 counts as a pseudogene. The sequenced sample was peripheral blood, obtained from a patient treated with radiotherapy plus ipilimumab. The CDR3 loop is CVRSLASETQYF. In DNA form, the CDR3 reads TGTGTCAGAAGCTTAGCATCCGAGACCCAGTACTTC.